The clone carrying this T cell receptor (beta chain) was seen a handful of times. What it recognizes is unknown. This record comes from a study of breast tumors, draining lymph nodes, adjacent tissues. Overall study findings and caveats: Tumors had less TCR diversity than lymph nodes, more than nontumor tissue. The data were judged consistent with most tumor T cells coming from lymph node and expanding in tumor. The lymph node origin of tumor T cells was framed as consistent with a hypothesis, not demonstrated.

The germline gives CDR1 MNHNY, CDR2 SVGAGI (reference sequence). Trimming took off 2 bases at V and 4 bases at J, with 18 bases between the two ends. This CDR3 has 17 amino acids. The lymph nodes were axillary draining lymph nodes from breast cancer patients. TCRdb redid the calling of the multiplex PCR reads with MiXCR, one entry per CDR3 protein. The table records more than 100,000 distinct CDR3 sequences, around 24% of them present only once. This TCR was recovered from a female donor with breast cancer. Some clones in this sample may be carry-over from other donors' samples. The sequencing sample was made of axillary lymph node tissue. This chain links TRBV6-6 with TRBJ1-5; D is ambiguous. The CDR3 is CASSYPPGRAYNQPQHF. The CDR3 DNA follows: TGTGCCAGCAGTTACCCGCCCGGACGGGCCTATAATCAGCCCCAGCATTTT.